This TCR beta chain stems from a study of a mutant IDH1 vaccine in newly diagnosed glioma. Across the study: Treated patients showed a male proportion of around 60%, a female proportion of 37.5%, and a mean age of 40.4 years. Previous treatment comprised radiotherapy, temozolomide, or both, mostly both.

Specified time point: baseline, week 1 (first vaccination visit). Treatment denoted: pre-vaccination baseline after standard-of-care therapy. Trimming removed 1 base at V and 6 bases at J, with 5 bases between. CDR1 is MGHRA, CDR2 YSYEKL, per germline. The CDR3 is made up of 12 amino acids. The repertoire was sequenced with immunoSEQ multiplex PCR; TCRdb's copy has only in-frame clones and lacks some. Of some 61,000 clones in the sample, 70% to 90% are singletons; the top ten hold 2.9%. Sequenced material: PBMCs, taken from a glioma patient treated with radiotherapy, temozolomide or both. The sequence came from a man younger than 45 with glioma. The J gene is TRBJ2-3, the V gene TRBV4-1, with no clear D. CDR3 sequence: CASSQVGDTQYF. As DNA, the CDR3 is TGCGCCAGCAGCCAAGTAGGCGATACGCAGTATTTT.